These 12 T cell receptor beta chains share one sample of origin, sequenced in a study of blood T cell repertoires in COVID-19 (TCRdb year 2020). Library method: the immunoSEQ multiplex PCR assay. TCRdb took over this immuneACCESS table, retaining in-frame rearrangements with V and J assigned. Such tables are incomplete; in checked studies, under half of the missing clones stem from an unresolved V gene, and the remainder is unexplained. The sample table contains some 220,000 clones; only one count was recorded for roughly 84% of them. Jointly, the top ten make up roughly 10% of the sample. The material sequenced was peripheral blood. Receptor source: a man aged 50 to 59 with active or convalescent COVID-19.

The V and J genes are TRBV5-4 and TRBJ2-1; TRBD1 matches 11 bases. The CDR3 is 16 amino acids. Germline V gives CDR1 SGHNT, CDR2 YYREEE (reference sequence). V dropped 4 bases and J dropped 3; count of bases not matched to a gene: 6. As DNA, the CDR3 is TGTGCCAGCAGCCAAAGGACAGGGGGCAACTACAATGAGCAGTTCTTC. This translates into CASSQRTGGNYNEQFF.

This sequence joins TRBV19 and TRBJ1-1; D may be TRBD1 (5 bases). This CDR3 is 15 amino acids long. Trimming took off 4 bases at V and 2 bases at J, with 14 bases between the two ends. CDR1 is LNHDA and CDR2 is SQIVND in the germline V gene (reference sequence). The CDR3 nucleotides are TGTGCCAGTAGTAACCGCCTGGGGCGTAACACTGAAGCTTTCTTT. Its protein is CASSNRLGRNTEAFF.

The CDR3 sequence is CASSPTGREETQYF. The DNA of the CDR3 is TGTGCCAGCAGCCCCACAGGGCGGGAAGAGACCCAGTACTTC. The genes are TRBV7-3 and TRBJ2-5, with a weak D call TRBD1 (6 bases). V was clipped by 5 bases and J by 3 bases, with 13 bases between them. The CDR3 consists of 14 residues. Germline V gene sequence: CDR1 SGHTA, CDR2 FQGTGA.

The chain combines TRBV7-9 with TRBJ2-5; weak D call: TRBD1 (5 bases). Germline loops: CDR1 SEHNR, CDR2 FQNEAQ (reference sequence). The CDR3 sequence is 13 residues long. V gave up 3 bases and J gave up 5 bases, with 10 bases separating them. The CDR3 coding sequence is TGTGCCAGCAGCTTTGGCAGACAGGAGACCCAGTACTTC. It encodes CASSFGRQETQYF.

This chain uses TRBV2 with TRBJ2-7, with TRBD2 matching 14 bases. Germline V gene data show CDR1 as SNHLY and CDR2 as FYNNEI. The CDR3 loop spans 15 amino acids. Trimming cost V 5 bases and J 6 bases; bases outside gene matches: 6. CDR3 coding DNA: TGTGCCAGCAGTTTAGGACTAGCGGGAGGCAGCGAGCAGTACTTC. Amino acids: CASSLGLAGGSEQYF.

The J gene is TRBJ2-3, the V gene TRBV6-6; TRBD1 might be the D (5 bases). V was shortened by 5 bases and J by 4 bases, with 13 bases between the two germline ends. There are 14 residues in the CDR3. CDR1 MNHNY and CDR2 SVGAGI come from the germline V gene (reference sequence). The DNA of the CDR3 is TGTGCCAGCAGTACTACTCAGGGTGCAGATACGCAGTATTTT. Translated: CASSTTQGADTQYF.

The CDR3 loop reads CASSQDASGRADTQYF. The CDR3 DNA is TGCGCCAGCAGCCAAGATGCCAGCGGGAGGGCAGATACGCAGTATTTT. This chain joins TRBV4-1 and TRBJ2-3; 10 bases are shared with TRBD2. Unmatched junction bases numbered 4, after V lost 0 bases and J lost 4 bases. Looked up from germline, CDR1 is MGHRA and CDR2 is YSYEKL. The CDR3 has 16 residues.

CDR3: CASSSRRAPSTDTQYF. For the CDR3, the DNA is TGTGCCAGCAGTTCCCGCCGAGCGCCTAGCACAGATACGCAGTATTTT. The chain uses TRBV28 and TRBJ2-3, with unresolved D. This CDR3 comprises 16 residues. The V end was cut by 4 bases, the J end by 0 bases, with 14 bases between. Germline values: CDR1 MDHEN, CDR2 SYDVKM.

This chain joins TRBV2 and TRBJ1-2; 9 bases map to TRBD1. This CDR3 comprises 14 residues. Germline V gene lookup returns CDR1 SNHLY and CDR2 FYNNEI. The V segment lost 3 bases and the J segment 8 bases; nucleotides outside the gene matches: 7. Written as DNA, the CDR3 is TGTGCCAGCAGTGACGGACAGGGGATAAGAGGCTACACCTTC. It yields the protein CASSDGQGIRGYTF.

In DNA, the CDR3 is TGTGCCAGCAGAGCCGGGACAGGGGTCGGAAACACCATATATTTT. Its protein product is CASRAGTGVGNTIYF. The rearrangement uses TRBV6-4 and TRBJ1-3, with 10 bases identical to TRBD1. Germline-derived CDR1 and CDR2 are MRHNA and SNTAGT. V lost 6 bases and J lost 4; bases outside the gene matches: 6. This CDR3 region has 15 residues.

The rearrangement joins TRBV28 to TRBJ1-1; 9 bases align to TRBD1. V trimming: 6 bases; J trimming: 2 bases; junction bases outside the gene matches: 4. CDR1 MDHEN and CDR2 SYDVKM come from the germline V gene. CDR3 length: 14 residues. CDR3 protein: CASSLTGGNTEAFF. CDR3 bases: TGTGCCAGCAGCCTGACAGGGGGTAACACTGAAGCTTTCTTT.

This sequence joins TRBV11-2 and TRBJ2-1; 14 bases align to TRBD2. The CDR3 is made up of 16 amino acids. Germline V gives CDR1 SGHAT, CDR2 FQNNGV. After removal of 4 bases from V and 8 bases from J, the junction contained 7 bases not matched to a gene. This CDR3 is CASSYLRTSGRHEQFF. CDR3 sequence (DNA): TGTGCCAGCAGCTACCTTCGGACTAGCGGGAGGCATGAGCAGTTCTTC.